Shown below are 28 T cell receptor beta chains from a single sample sequenced in a study of blood T cell repertoires in COVID-19. Clones were read by immunoSEQ multiplex PCR, and TCRdb kept only the in-frame ones, dropping some. Among approximately 230,000 clones listed, approximately 89% were seen once. Sequencing was performed on peripheral blood. The source of these receptors is a woman in her twenties or thirties with COVID-19, enrolled during active disease.

J is TRBJ2-1 and V is TRBV27, with 11 bases matching TRBD2. V shed 3 bases and J 10 bases; nucleotides not matched to a gene: 2. The CDR3 loop spans 13 amino acids. Per the germline V gene, CDR1 is MNHEY and CDR2 is SMNVEV (reference sequence). In DNA, the CDR3 is TGTGCCAGCAGTTTCGGGACTAGCGGAGAGCAGTTCTTC. The encoded protein is CASSFGTSGEQFF.

This chain links TRBV28 with TRBJ2-3, with D unclear. The V end lost 3 bases, the J end lost 2 bases, and 18 bases lay between the germline ends. CDR1 is MDHEN, CDR2 SYDVKM, per germline. This CDR3 has 17 residues. CDR3: CASSLNGPGWNTDTQYF. As DNA, the CDR3 is TGTGCCAGCAGTTTGAACGGTCCGGGTTGGAACACAGATACGCAGTATTTT. Looking up the rest from reference TRBV28 and TRBJ2-3 gives the full variable domain: DVKVTQSSRYLVKRTGEKVFLECVQDMDHENMFWYRQDPGLGLRLIYFSYDVKMKEKGDIPEGYSVSREKKERFSLILESASTNQTSMYLCASSLNGPGWNTDTQYFGPGTRLTVL.

This chain uses TRBV19 with TRBJ1-6, with a weak D call TRBD1 (6 bases). Germline V lookup: CDR1 LNHDA, CDR2 SQIVND (reference sequence). V lost 6 bases, J lost 5 bases, and 14 bases lay in between. This CDR3 is built from 15 residues. DNA for the CDR3: TGTGCCAGTAGGCCCAGGGGCGACCATAATTCACCCCTCCACTTT. This sequence encodes CASRPRGDHNSPLHF.

This chain uses TRBV19 with TRBJ1-2, with 8 bases lining up with TRBD1. V trimming: 3 bases; J trimming: 0 bases; junction bases outside the gene matches: 3. Germline CDR1 and CDR2: LNHDA and SQIVND (reference sequence). The CDR3 extends over 15 amino acids. The CDR3 sequence: CASSIGQGSNYGYTF. CDR3 bases: TGTGCCAGTAGTATCGGACAGGGATCTAACTATGGCTACACCTTC.

The J gene is TRBJ2-1, the V gene TRBV10-3; D gene unclear. The CDR3 covers 13 residues. CDR1 is ENHRY and CDR2 is SYGVKD in the germline V gene. The V end was cut by 10 bases, the J end by 1 base, with 11 bases between. The chain's CDR3 is CATTIASYNEQFF. The CDR3 DNA reads as TGTGCCACAACTATTGCGTCCTACAATGAGCAGTTCTTC.

The chain couples TRBV27 to TRBJ1-5, with TRBD1 matching over 10 bases. The V segment lost 5 bases and the J segment 8 bases; nucleotides outside the gene matches: 6. From germline, CDR1 is MNHEY and CDR2 SMNVEV (reference sequence). CDR3 size: 14 residues. CDR3 DNA: TGTGCCAGCAGTGAGACAGGGGGCCCCAAGCCCCAGCATTTT. It is translated as CASSETGGPKPQHF.

The chain is built from TRBV30 and TRBJ1-5; D perhaps matches TRBD1 (6 bases). The length of the CDR3 is 14 residues. V was clipped by 1 base and J by 2 bases, with 9 bases between them. CDR1 GTSNPN and CDR2 SVGIG come from the germline V gene (reference sequence). CDR3 in amino acids: CAWSGPGGNQPQHF. CDR3 sequence (DNA): TGTGCCTGGAGTGGCCCAGGGGGCAATCAGCCCCAGCATTTT.

This chain connects TRBV7-2 to TRBJ1-1; D is unresolved. Germline CDR1 reads SGHTA; CDR2 reads FQGNSA. The length of the CDR3 is 13 residues. V was cut by 2 bases and J by 4 bases, with 8 bases left in between. The CDR3 DNA reads as TGTGCCAGCAGCTTAAATGAGGGCACTGAAGCTTTCTTT. It encodes CASSLNEGTEAFF.

This clone was recorded only once. The V gene is TRBV6-2 or TRBV6-3, the J gene TRBJ2-5, with 14 bases aligning to TRBD2. With V trimmed by 2 bases and J by 5 bases, 4 bases remained unmatched. The CDR3 is made up of 16 amino acids. Germline values: CDR1 MNHEY, CDR2 SVGEGT. DNA for the CDR3: TGTGCCAGCAGTTACCCTCGGACTAGCGGGAGGGAGACCCAGTACTTC. This encodes CASSYPRTSGRETQYF.

The chain combines TRBV5-4 with TRBJ1-2, with 7 bases lining up with TRBD1. The J segment lost 7 bases and the V segment lost 5 bases, leaving 11 bases of the junction unmatched. There are 14 residues in the CDR3. Germline-derived CDR1 and CDR2 are SGHNT and YYREEE (reference sequence). CDR3 bases: TGTGCCAGCAGGAAGACAGGGAATCAGGGTGGCTACACCTTC. It translates to CASRKTGNQGGYTF.

This CDR3 is CATSDSTGVGGYGYTF. CDR3 DNA: TGTGCCACCAGTGATTCTACAGGGGTAGGTGGCTATGGCTACACCTTC. The chain links TRBV24-1 to TRBJ1-2; TRBD1 agrees at 7 bases. The germline V gene has CDR1 KGHDR and CDR2 SFDVKD. Losses at the gene ends were 2 bases for V and 4 bases for J; bases not matched to a gene: 9. The CDR3 runs to 16 residues.

The rearrangement uses TRBV11-3 and TRBJ2-2, with 8 bases identical to TRBD1. Germline CDR1 and CDR2: SGHNT and YENEEA. The V gene end was trimmed by 5 bases and the J gene end by 6 bases; junction bases not matched to a gene: 11. The CDR3 is 16 residues long. The CDR3 sequence is CASSRAAAGGAGELFF. CDR3 in DNA: TGTGCCAGCAGCCGCGCGGCGGCAGGGGGCGCCGGGGAGCTGTTTTTT.

The rearrangement uses TRBV19 and TRBJ1-1; D gene ambiguous. The V and J ends lost 2 bases and 6 bases respectively, with 10 bases between them. Germline V CDR1 and CDR2: LNHDA, SQIVND (reference sequence). The CDR3 has 13 residues. The CDR3 sequence: CASSINDRAEAFF. CDR3 bases: TGTGCCAGTAGTATAAACGATCGGGCTGAAGCTTTCTTT. The whole variable domain, filled in from reference TRBV19 and TRBJ1-1, reads DGGITQSPKYLFRKEGQNVTLSCEQNLNHDAMYWYRQDPGQGLRLIYYSQIVNDFQKGDIAEGYSVSREKKESFPLTVTSAQKNPTAFYLCASSINDRAEAFFGQGTRLTVV.

The rearrangement links TRBV12-3 or TRBV12-4 to TRBJ1-1; D gene ambiguous. V dropped 7 bases and J dropped 1 base, with 4 bases sitting between them. CDR3 length: 11 amino acids. CDR3 DNA sequence: TGTGCCAGCACGGGGAACACTGAAGCTTTCTTT. As protein: CASTGNTEAFF.

The sample holds a few counts of this clone. The V gene is TRBV11-3, the J gene TRBJ1-1; 7 bases align to TRBD1. The CDR3 sequence is 14 residues long. Trimming took 5 bases from V and 1 from J; bases not matched to a gene: 4. CDR1 is SGHNT and CDR2 is YENEEA in the germline V gene. This CDR3 reads CASSNPGGNTEAFF. The CDR3 DNA is TGTGCCAGCAGCAACCCAGGGGGGAACACTGAAGCTTTCTTT.

The V gene is TRBV5-4, the J gene TRBJ2-3; 9 bases match TRBD1. This CDR3 spans 17 amino acids. V shed 1 base and J 1 base; nucleotides not matched to a gene: 7. The germline CDR1 and CDR2 sequences are SGHNT and YYREEE (reference sequence). The CDR3, as DNA: TGTGCCAGCAGCTTGCCAGGGACAGGGACTGGCACAGATACGCAGTATTTT. Its translation is CASSLPGTGTGTDTQYF. Full variable domain (outside the CDR3, taken from reference TRBV5-4 and TRBJ2-3): ETGVTQSPTHLIKTRGQQVTLRCSSQSGHNTVSWYQQALGQGPQFIFQYYREEENGRGNFPPRFSGLQFPNYSSELNVNALELDDSALYLCASSLPGTGTGTDTQYFGPGTRLTVL.

CDR3 DNA sequence: TGCGCCAGCAGCCCGACACCGAACAGGGAGAGCTCCTATAATTCACCCCTCCACTTT. Translated, it gives CASSPTPNRESSYNSPLHF. The rearrangement links TRBV5-1 to TRBJ1-6, with D perhaps matching TRBD1 (6 bases). Germline-derived CDR1 and CDR2 are SGHRS and YFSETQ. This CDR3 is built from 19 residues. V dropped 4 bases and J dropped 0 bases, with 20 bases sitting between them.

V gene TRBV7-9 combines with J gene TRBJ1-2; D is undetermined. From germline, CDR1 is SEHNR and CDR2 FQNEAQ (reference sequence). The CDR3 length is 13 residues. Trimming pared 6 bases from V and 4 bases from J, leaving 12 bases between. DNA for the CDR3: TGTGCCAGCAGTCCTACAGAGAGCTATGGCTACACCTTC. Translated, it gives CASSPTESYGYTF.

V gene TRBV2 combines with J gene TRBJ1-6, with TRBD1 matching over 7 bases. CDR1 is SNHLY and CDR2 is FYNNEI in the germline V gene. The CDR3 sequence is 12 residues long. J was trimmed by 14 bases and V by 5 bases; bases with no gene match: 6. CDR3 amino acids: CASSTTGDTLHF. In DNA, the CDR3 is TGTGCCAGCAGTACCACAGGGGATACCCTCCACTTT.

This CDR3 reads CASSQDWPLRGRGYNEQFF. The CDR3 DNA sequence: TGTGCCAGCAGCCAAGATTGGCCTCTTCGGGGCAGGGGCTACAATGAGCAGTTCTTC. The V and J genes are TRBV3-1 (or the pseudogene TRBV3-2) and TRBJ2-1, with D perhaps matching TRBD1 (6 bases). Germline loops: CDR1 LGHDT, CDR2 YNNKEL (reference sequence). This CDR3 has 19 amino acids. V lost 0 bases and J 3 bases, leaving 21 bases between the germline ends.

This chain joins TRBV27 and TRBJ2-2, with D possibly TRBD1 on 6 matching bases. Trimming stripped 2 bases from V and 3 bases from J, with 13 bases between. CDR3 length equals 16 residues. Germline lookup yields CDR1 MNHEY and CDR2 SMNVEV (reference sequence). The CDR3 DNA reads as TGTGCCAGCAGTTTAACGAGGGGGACCCACACCGGGGAGCTGTTTTTT. Its translation: CASSLTRGTHTGELFF.

The gene calls are TRBV10-3 and TRBJ2-2, with 13 bases matching TRBD2. Trimming at V came to 0 bases and at J to 0 bases, leaving 4 bases not matched to a gene. The length of the CDR3 is 19 residues. CDR1 is ENHRY, CDR2 SYGVKD, per germline. The CDR3 protein is CAISESWTSGSPNTGELFF. CDR3 bases: TGTGCCATCAGTGAGTCGTGGACTAGCGGGAGCCCGAACACCGGGGAGCTGTTTTTT.

The chain carries TRBV15 and TRBJ2-5, with 10 nucleotides matching TRBD1. This CDR3 has 17 amino acids. Germline CDR1 reads LNHNV; CDR2 reads YYDKDF (reference sequence). V dropped 3 bases and J dropped 3; count of bases not matched to a gene: 10. The CDR3 bases are TGTGCCACCAGCAGTCGCCGGGACAGGGGAAATAAAGAGACCCAGTACTTC. This gives the protein CATSSRRDRGNKETQYF.

The V call is TRBV6-5, the J call TRBJ2-7, with 7 bases that match TRBD1. V gave up 2 bases and J gave up 3 bases; unmatched junction bases: 7. The CDR3 loop spans 15 amino acids. Germline CDR1 reads MNHEY; CDR2 reads SVGAGI. This CDR3 reads CASSYLPDRVYEQYF. CDR3 nucleotides: TGTGCCAGCAGTTACCTGCCCGACAGGGTCTACGAGCAGTACTTC.

V gene TRBV7-2 combines with J gene TRBJ1-1; TRBD1 might be the D (6 bases). Trimming removed 5 bases from V and 4 bases from J, with 14 bases in between. The germline gives CDR1 SGHTA, CDR2 FQGNSA. The CDR3 loop spans 14 amino acids. CDR3 in DNA: TGTGCCAGCAGCGCCACGGGGGGGCGCACTGAAGCTTTCTTT. Encoded protein: CASSATGGRTEAFF. Variable domain in full (rest from reference TRBV7-2 and TRBJ1-1): GAGVSQSPSNKVTEKGKDVELRCDPISGHTALYWYRQSLGQGLEFLIYFQGNSAPDKSGLPSDRFSAERTGGSVSTLTIQRTQQEDSAVYLCASSATGGRTEAFFGQGTRLTVV.

The genes are TRBV7-8 and TRBJ1-1; the match to TRBD1 covers 7 bases. The V gene's germline CDR1 is SGHVS and CDR2 FQNEAQ. Trimming removed 4 bases from V and 2 bases from J; junction bases left unmatched: 13. The CDR3 length is 17 residues. The CDR3 loop is CASSSGLQGGYNTEAFF. The DNA of the CDR3 is TGTGCCAGCAGCTCAGGCCTACAAGGGGGCTATAACACTGAAGCTTTCTTT.

There are a few counts of this clone. V is TRBV7-2 and J is TRBJ2-7, with 9 positions matching TRBD2. This CDR3 has 14 residues. Germline loops: CDR1 SGHTA, CDR2 FQGNSA. Trimming at V came to 1 base and at J to 4 bases, leaving 2 bases not matched to a gene. The CDR3 nucleotides are TGTGCCAGCAGCTTAGGTCTAGCGGGGTACGAGCAGTACTTC. Translated, it gives CASSLGLAGYEQYF.

The chain is built from TRBV4-1 and TRBJ2-7, with D tentatively TRBD2 (7 bases). The germline CDR1 and CDR2 sequences are MGHRA and YSYEKL. The V gene lost 4 bases and the J gene lost 2 bases, with 12 bases spanning the gap. The CDR3 loop spans 14 amino acids. The chain's CDR3 is CASSLGEGAYEQYF. The CDR3 nucleotides read TGCGCCAGCAGCCTGGGGGAGGGGGCCTACGAGCAGTACTTC.